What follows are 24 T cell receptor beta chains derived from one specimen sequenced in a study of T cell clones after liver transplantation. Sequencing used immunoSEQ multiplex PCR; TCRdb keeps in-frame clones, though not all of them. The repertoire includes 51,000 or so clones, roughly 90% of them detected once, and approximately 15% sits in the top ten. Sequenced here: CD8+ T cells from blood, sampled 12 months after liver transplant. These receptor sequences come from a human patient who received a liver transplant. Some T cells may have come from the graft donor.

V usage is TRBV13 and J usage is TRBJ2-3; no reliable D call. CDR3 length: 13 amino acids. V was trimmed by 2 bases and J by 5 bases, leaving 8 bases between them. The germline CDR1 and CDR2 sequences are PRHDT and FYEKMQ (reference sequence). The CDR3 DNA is TGTGCCAGCAGCTTAAATGGTAGAGATACGCAGTATTTT. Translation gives CASSLNGRDTQYF.

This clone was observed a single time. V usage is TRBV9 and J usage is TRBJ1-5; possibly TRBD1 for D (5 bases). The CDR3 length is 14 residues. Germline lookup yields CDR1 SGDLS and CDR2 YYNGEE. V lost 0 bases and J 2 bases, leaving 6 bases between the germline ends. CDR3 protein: CASSVGGGNQPQHF. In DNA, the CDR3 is TGTGCCAGCAGCGTAGGAGGGGGCAATCAGCCCCAGCATTTT. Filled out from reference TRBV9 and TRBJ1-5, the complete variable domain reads DSGVTQTPKHLITATGQRVTLRCSPRSGDLSVYWYQQSLDQGLQFLIQYYNGEERAKGNILERFSAQQFPDLHSELNLSSLELGDSALYFCASSVGGGNQPQHFGDGTRLSIL.

This CDR3 reads CAISESSGYNEQFF. DNA of the CDR3: TGTGCCATCAGTGAGTCTTCCGGCTACAATGAGCAGTTCTTC. The chain employs TRBV10-3 and TRBJ2-1; no clear D. CDR1 is ENHRY and CDR2 is SYGVKD in the germline V gene. Between the trimmed V and J ends, which lost 0 bases and 3 bases, there was a span of 6 bases. The CDR3 is 14 residues long.

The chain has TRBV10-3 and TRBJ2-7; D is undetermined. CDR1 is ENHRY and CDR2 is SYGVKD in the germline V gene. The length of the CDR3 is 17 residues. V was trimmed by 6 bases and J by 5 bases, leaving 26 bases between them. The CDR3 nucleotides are TGTGCCATCAGCCTCCGGGCCCCGAGCAGGAGTACAGACGAGCAGTACTTC. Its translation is CAISLRAPSRSTDEQYF.

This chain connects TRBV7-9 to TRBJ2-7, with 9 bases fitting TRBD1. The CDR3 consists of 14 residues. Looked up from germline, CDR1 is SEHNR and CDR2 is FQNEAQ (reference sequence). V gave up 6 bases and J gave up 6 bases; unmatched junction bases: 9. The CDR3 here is CASSSRDRVPEQYF. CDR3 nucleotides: TGTGCCAGCAGTTCCCGGGACAGGGTCCCCGAGCAGTACTTC.

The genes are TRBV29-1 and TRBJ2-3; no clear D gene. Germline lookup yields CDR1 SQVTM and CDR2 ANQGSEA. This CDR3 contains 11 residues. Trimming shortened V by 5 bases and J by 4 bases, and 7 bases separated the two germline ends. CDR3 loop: CSVPLPDTQYF. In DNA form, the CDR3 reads TGCAGCGTTCCTCTCCCAGATACGCAGTATTTT.

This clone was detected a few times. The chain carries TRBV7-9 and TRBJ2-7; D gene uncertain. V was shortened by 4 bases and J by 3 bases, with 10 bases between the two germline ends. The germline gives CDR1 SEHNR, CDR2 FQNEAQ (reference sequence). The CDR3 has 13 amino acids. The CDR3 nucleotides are TGTGCCAGCAGCTCCTCTAACTACTACGAGCAGTACTTC. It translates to CASSSSNYYEQYF.

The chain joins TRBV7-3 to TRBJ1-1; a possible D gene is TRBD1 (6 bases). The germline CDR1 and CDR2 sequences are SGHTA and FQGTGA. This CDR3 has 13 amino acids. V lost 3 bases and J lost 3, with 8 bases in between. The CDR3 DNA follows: TGTGCCAGCAGCTTTTCAGGGGACACTGAAGCTTTCTTT. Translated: CASSFSGDTEAFF.

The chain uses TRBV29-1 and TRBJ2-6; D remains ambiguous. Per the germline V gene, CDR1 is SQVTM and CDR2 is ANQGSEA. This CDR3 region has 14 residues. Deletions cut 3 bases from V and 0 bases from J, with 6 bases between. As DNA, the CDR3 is TGCAGCGTTGACCGGAGCTCTGGGGCCAACGTCCTGACTTTC. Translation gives CSVDRSSGANVLTF.

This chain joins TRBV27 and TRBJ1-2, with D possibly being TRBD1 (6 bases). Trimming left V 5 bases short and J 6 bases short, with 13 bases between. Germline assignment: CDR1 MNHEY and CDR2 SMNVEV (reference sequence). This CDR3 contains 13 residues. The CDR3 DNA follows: TGTGCCAGCAGTCTAGGGGGAGTTAATGGCTACACCTTC. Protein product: CASSLGGVNGYTF.

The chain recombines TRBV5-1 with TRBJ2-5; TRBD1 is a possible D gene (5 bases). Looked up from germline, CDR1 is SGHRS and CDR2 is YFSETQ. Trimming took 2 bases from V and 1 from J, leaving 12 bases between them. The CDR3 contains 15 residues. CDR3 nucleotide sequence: TGCGCCAGCAGCTTCAGGGCCCAGTCCCAAGAGACCCAGTACTTC. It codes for CASSFRAQSQETQYF.

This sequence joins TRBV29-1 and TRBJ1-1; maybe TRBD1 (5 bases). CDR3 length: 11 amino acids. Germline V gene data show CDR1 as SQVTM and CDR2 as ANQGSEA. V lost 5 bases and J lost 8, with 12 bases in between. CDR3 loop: CSVHSSGEAFF. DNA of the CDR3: TGCAGCGTTCACAGTTCAGGGGAAGCTTTCTTT.

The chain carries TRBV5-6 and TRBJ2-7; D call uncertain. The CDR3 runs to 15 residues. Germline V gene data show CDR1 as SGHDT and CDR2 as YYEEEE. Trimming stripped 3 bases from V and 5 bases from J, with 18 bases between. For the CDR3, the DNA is TGTGCCAGCAGCTCGGAGTTTAGCCCCTTGGACGAGCAGTACTTC. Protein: CASSSEFSPLDEQYF.

For the CDR3, the DNA is TGTGCCAGCAGTGAAACCGGGACTAGTGCGGAGACCCAGTACTTC. This codes for CASSETGTSAETQYF. The J gene is TRBJ2-5, the V gene TRBV7-8; 8 nucleotides line up with TRBD2. Germline V gene lookup returns CDR1 SGHVS and CDR2 FQNEAQ. The CDR3 runs to 15 residues. V lost 6 bases and J lost 5; bases outside the gene matches: 11.

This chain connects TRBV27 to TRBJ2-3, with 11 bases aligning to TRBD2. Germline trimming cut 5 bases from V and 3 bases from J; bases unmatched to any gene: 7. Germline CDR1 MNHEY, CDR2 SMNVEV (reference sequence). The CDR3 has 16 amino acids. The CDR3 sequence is CASSPLLAGGTDTQYF. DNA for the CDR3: TGTGCCAGCAGTCCTCTCCTAGCGGGAGGAACAGATACGCAGTATTTT.

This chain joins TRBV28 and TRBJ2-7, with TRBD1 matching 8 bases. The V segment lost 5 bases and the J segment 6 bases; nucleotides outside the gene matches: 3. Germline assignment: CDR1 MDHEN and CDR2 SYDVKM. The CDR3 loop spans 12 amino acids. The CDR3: CASSLDRGEQYF. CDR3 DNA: TGTGCCAGCAGTCTCGACAGGGGCGAGCAGTACTTC.

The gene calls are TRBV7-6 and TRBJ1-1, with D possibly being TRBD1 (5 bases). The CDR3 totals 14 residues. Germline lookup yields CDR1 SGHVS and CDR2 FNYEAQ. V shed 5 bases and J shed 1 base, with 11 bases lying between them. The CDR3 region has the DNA TGTGCCAGCAGCACACGGGGGTGGAACACTGAAGCTTTCTTT. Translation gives CASSTRGWNTEAFF.

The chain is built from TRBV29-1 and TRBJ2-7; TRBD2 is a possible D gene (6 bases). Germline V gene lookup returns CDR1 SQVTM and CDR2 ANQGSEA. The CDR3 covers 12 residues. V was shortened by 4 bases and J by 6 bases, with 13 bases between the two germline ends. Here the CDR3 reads CSVVPGGGEQYF. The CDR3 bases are TGCAGCGTTGTTCCCGGGGGAGGCGAGCAGTACTTC.

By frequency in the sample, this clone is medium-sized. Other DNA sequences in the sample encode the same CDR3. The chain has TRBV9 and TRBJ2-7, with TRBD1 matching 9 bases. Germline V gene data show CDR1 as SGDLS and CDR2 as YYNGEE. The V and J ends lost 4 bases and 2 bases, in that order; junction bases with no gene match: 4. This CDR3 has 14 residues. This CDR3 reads CASSFGTGPYEQYF. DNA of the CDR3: TGTGCCAGCAGCTTTGGGACAGGGCCCTACGAGCAGTACTTC.

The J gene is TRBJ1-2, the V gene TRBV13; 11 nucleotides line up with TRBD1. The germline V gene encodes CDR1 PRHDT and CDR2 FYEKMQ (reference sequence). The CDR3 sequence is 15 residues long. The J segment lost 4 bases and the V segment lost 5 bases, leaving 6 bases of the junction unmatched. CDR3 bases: TGTGCCAGCAGCCCGGGACAGGGGGGGCCCTATGGCTACACCTTC. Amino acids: CASSPGQGGPYGYTF.

DNA of the CDR3: TGTGCCAGCAGTTCAGGGTATGCCTACGAGCAGTACTTC. Protein sequence: CASSSGYAYEQYF. The chain has TRBV27 and TRBJ2-7, with D perhaps matching TRBD1 (5 bases). Germline loops: CDR1 MNHEY, CDR2 SMNVEV (reference sequence). The germline V and J ends were trimmed by 4 bases and 2 bases, with 9 bases remaining between them. The CDR3 has 13 residues.

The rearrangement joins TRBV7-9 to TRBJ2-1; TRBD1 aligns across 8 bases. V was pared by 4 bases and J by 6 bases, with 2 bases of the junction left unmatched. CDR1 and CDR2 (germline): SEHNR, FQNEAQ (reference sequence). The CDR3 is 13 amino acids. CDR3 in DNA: TGTGCCAGCAGCTACACAGGGGGCAATGAGCAGTTCTTC. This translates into CASSYTGGNEQFF.

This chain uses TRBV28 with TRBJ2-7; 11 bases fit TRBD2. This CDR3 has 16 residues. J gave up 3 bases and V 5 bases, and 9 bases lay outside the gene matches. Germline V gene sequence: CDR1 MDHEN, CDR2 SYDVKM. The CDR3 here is CASSPETSGILYEQYF. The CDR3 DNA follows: TGTGCCAGCAGTCCCGAGACTAGCGGGATACTCTACGAGCAGTACTTC.

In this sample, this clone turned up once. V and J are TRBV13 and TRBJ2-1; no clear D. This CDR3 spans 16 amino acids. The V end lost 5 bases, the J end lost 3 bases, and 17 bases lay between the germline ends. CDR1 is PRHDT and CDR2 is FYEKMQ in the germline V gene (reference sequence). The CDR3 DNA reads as TGTGCCAGCAGCACAATCTTTACTCTCAACTACAATGAGCAGTTCTTC. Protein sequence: CASSTIFTLNYNEQFF.